This T cell receptor (beta chain) was sequenced for a study of identical twins. CDR1 and CDR2 (germline): SGHRS, YFSETQ. V was shortened by 4 bases and J by 3 bases, with 16 bases between the two germline ends. The CDR3 loop spans 15 amino acids. This clonotype has a handful of counts. Unique molecular identifiers were present on the cDNA, and a universal primer site came from template switching. MiXCR, run by TCRdb on the 5' RACE reads, gives a single entry per CDR3 protein. The data contain approximately 620,000 distinct CDR3 sequences, less than 10% of them singletons. The donors were all healthy and Caucasian. The sample was also reused in another study, on yellow fever vaccine responses in identical twins. Per that paper: As reported, the vaccine T cell response of twins seemed partly convergent and partly personalized.

The chain couples TRBV5-1 to TRBJ2-5, with D tentatively TRBD2 (6 bases). This TCR was recovered from a woman aged 18 to 35 in good health. The sequencing input was PBMCs. CDR3 protein: CASSRTGSSEETQYF. CDR3 nucleotides: TGCGCCAGCAGCCGAACCGGGAGCTCGGAAGAGACCCAGTACTTC.